This TCR beta chain was profiled in a study of cytomegalovirus exposure and HLA in healthy donors. The CDR3 totals 14 residues. Germline V gives CDR1 SGHAT, CDR2 FQNNGV. Trimming pared 0 bases from V and 4 bases from J, leaving 9 bases between. General observations from the study: Three chains tied to CMV proved CMV antigen-specific in vitro.

In regard to this clone: Its specificity is unknown.

Use of 60 Vbeta and 13 Jbeta primers characterized the PCR. Libraries were prepared by immunoSEQ multiplex PCR; TCRdb keeps only in-frame clonotypes and omits some of them. The sample contains about 160,000 clones, 82% of which appear only once. The rearrangement joins TRBV11-2 to TRBJ1-1; weak D call: TRBD1 (5 bases). Sequenced: PBMCs. This receptor was taken from a girl aged 2 to 10 in good health and CMV-seropositive. The CDR3 loop reads CASSLDLGGTEAFF. As DNA, the CDR3 is TGTGCCAGCAGCTTAGACTTGGGGGGCACTGAAGCTTTCTTT.